This passage covers 32 T cell receptor beta chains from one sample sequenced in a study of molecular identifiers for immune sequencing clone quantification. TCRdb re-called the PCR reads with MiXCR, one entry per CDR3 protein. The data show 460,000 or so distinct CDR3 sequences, with about a fifth seen just once and about 0.8% held by the top ten. Sample: naive CD8+ T cells from blood, with Jurkat cell RNA spiked in. Noted subset: FACS-sorted CD8+CD4-CCR7+CD45RA+ naive T cells. The origin of the receptors is a human donor in good health. Some libraries in this study had Jurkat cell RNA spiked in.

This clonotype showed up just a few times. CDR3: CASSLSGLNQPQHF. In DNA form, the CDR3 reads TGTGCCAGCAGTTTATCAGGGCTTAATCAGCCCCAGCATTTT. The chain carries TRBV27 and TRBJ1-5; D gene unclear. Germline V lookup: CDR1 MNHEY, CDR2 SMNVEV (reference sequence). The CDR3 is 14 residues long. Trimming removed 0 bases from V and 4 bases from J, with 7 bases in between.

A few counts support this clonotype. The chain recombines TRBV19 with TRBJ2-3; 12 bases match TRBD2. Germline V lookup: CDR1 LNHDA, CDR2 SQIVND (reference sequence). Germline trimming cut 5 bases from V and 2 bases from J; bases unmatched to any gene: 11. This CDR3 region has 18 residues. CDR3 sequence: CASSPGKTSGGYTDTQYF. CDR3 nucleotides: TGTGCCAGTAGTCCAGGGAAGACTAGCGGGGGTTACACAGATACGCAGTATTTT.

The chain employs TRBV7-9 and TRBJ2-3, with 8 bases lining up with TRBD1. V trimming: 6 bases; J trimming: 0 bases; junction bases outside the gene matches: 5. The length of the CDR3 is 15 residues. Per the germline V gene, CDR1 is SEHNR and CDR2 is FQNEAQ (reference sequence). The CDR3 region has the DNA TGTGCCAGCAGGGACCGGGACAGGAGCACAGATACGCAGTATTTT. Protein product: CASRDRDRSTDTQYF.

This clonotype was recorded many times. The rearrangement uses TRBV7-9 and TRBJ2-3, with TRBD2 as a possible D gene (6 bases). The CDR3 is 16 residues long. The germline V gene encodes CDR1 SEHNR and CDR2 FQNEAQ (reference sequence). With 1 base removed from V and 5 bases from J, the gap between germline ends came to 16 bases. The CDR3 nucleotides are TGTGCCAGCAGCTTAGAGGATAGCTCGGGGGAAGATACGCAGTATTTT. Translating gives CASSLEDSSGEDTQYF.

The table lists this clonotype with many counts. The chain has TRBV28 and TRBJ1-1; tentatively, D is TRBD1 (5 bases). The CDR3 sequence is 13 residues long. V was clipped by 3 bases and J by 1 base, with 6 bases between them. Germline V CDR1 and CDR2: MDHEN, SYDVKM. CDR3: CASSFRGNTEAFF. The DNA of the CDR3 is TGTGCCAGCAGTTTTAGGGGGAACACTGAAGCTTTCTTT.

Points on this clonotype: An end of the junction does not agree with germline; a read error may underlie this. The chain is built from TRBV20-1 and TRBJ2-7; no clear D. The length of the CDR3 is 16 residues. The germline CDR1 and CDR2 sequences are DFQATT and SNEGSKA (reference sequence). The CDR3 DNA is TGCAGTGCAAGAGATGTAAGGGCTCACCACCCCTACGAGCAGTACTTC. Translation: CSARDVRAHHPYEQYF.

This clonotype was recorded at least ten times. The chain recombines TRBV4-1 with TRBJ1-1; perhaps TRBD1 as D (6 bases). V gave up 5 bases and J gave up 5 bases, with 12 bases separating them. This CDR3 has 13 amino acids. Germline V gene sequence: CDR1 MGHRA, CDR2 YSYEKL. For the CDR3, the DNA is TGCGCCAGCAGCTCCCAGACAGGAACTGAAGCTTTCTTT. Amino acids: CASSSQTGTEAFF.

Comments on this clonotype: This clone may be a read error of a much larger clone one base away. The DNA for the CDR3 is TGTGCCAGCCGACAGGAGTTCGCCGGGGAGCTGTTTTTT. Translating it yields CASRQEFAGELFF. The chain is built from TRBV28 and TRBJ2-2; the D gene is possibly TRBD1 (6 bases). Trimming took off 8 bases at V and 6 bases at J, with 13 bases between the two ends. Germline lookup yields CDR1 MDHEN and CDR2 SYDVKM. The CDR3 totals 13 residues.

This clonotype was counted a few times. This sequence joins TRBV27 and TRBJ1-4; possibly TRBD1 for D (6 bases). There are 13 residues in the CDR3. Trimming took off 7 bases at V and 4 bases at J, with 10 bases between the two ends. Germline values: CDR1 MNHEY, CDR2 SMNVEV (reference sequence). CDR3 protein: CASTGAGNEKLFF. The CDR3 DNA follows: TGTGCCAGCACAGGGGCTGGTAATGAAAAACTGTTTTTT.

This clonotype came up a few times. V gene TRBV23-1 combines with J gene TRBJ2-1; a possible D gene is TRBD2 (6 bases). TRBV23-1 is assigned to the ORF class and has an uncertain function. Deletions cut 0 bases from V and 10 bases from J, with 19 bases between. The CDR3 is made up of 16 amino acids. The DNA for the CDR3 is TGCGCCAGCAGTCAATCGCACCCCGGGACTTCAACCGAGCAGTTCTTC. It specifies CASSQSHPGTSTEQFF.

This clonotype was counted at least ten times. The chain uses TRBV29-1 and TRBJ2-3; D gene unclear. V lost 7 bases, J lost 2 bases, and 13 bases lay in between. The germline CDR1 and CDR2 sequences are SQVTM and ANQGSEA. There are 13 residues in the CDR3. The CDR3, as DNA: TGCAGCGACCAGGCAGCAAACACAGATACGCAGTATTTT. Residues: CSDQAANTDTQYF.

This clonotype was counted at least ten times. CDR3 region: CASSPPPSYEQYF. In DNA, the CDR3 is TGTGCCAGCAGTCCCCCCCCCTCCTACGAGCAGTACTTC. The J gene is TRBJ2-7, the V gene TRBV12-3 or TRBV12-4, with D unclear. The CDR3 is 13 residues long. Trimming cost V 5 bases and J 0 bases, with 8 bases left between them.

This clonotype was seen once. A read error may be the cause here, since a much bigger clone is one base away. This chain links TRBV11-2 with TRBJ2-1; unclear D gene. V was shortened by 2 bases and J by 5 bases, with 7 bases between the two germline ends. Germline V CDR1 and CDR2: SGHAT, FQNNGV. The CDR3 has 13 residues. CDR3 sequence (DNA): TGTGCCAGCAGCTTAAACCAACACAATGAGCAGTTCTTC. Translation: CASSLNQHNEQFF.

The chain combines TRBV20-1 with TRBJ2-7; 10 positions agree with TRBD2. V shed 2 bases, J shed 2 bases, and the junction held 6 bases outside the gene matches. Germline-derived CDR1 and CDR2 are DFQATT and SNEGSKA (reference sequence). CDR3 length: 15 residues. CDR3 sequence: CSARLLAGATYEQYF. As DNA, the CDR3 is TGCAGTGCTAGATTGCTAGCGGGAGCTACCTACGAGCAGTACTTC.

The chain combines TRBV2 with TRBJ2-5; no definite D call. The CDR3 sequence is 15 residues long. Trimming left V 3 bases short and J 2 bases short, with 13 bases between. Germline CDR1 is SNHLY and CDR2 is FYNNEI. The CDR3 nucleotides read TGTGCCAGCAGTGATCCTGGGCCAGAGCAAGAGACCCAGTACTTC. Translated: CASSDPGPEQETQYF. The full variable domain, with the rest looked up from reference TRBV2 and TRBJ2-5, is EPEVTQTPSHQVTQMGQEVILRCVPISNHLYFYWYRQILGQKVEFLVSFYNNEISEKSEIFDDQFSVERPDGSNFTLKIRSTKLEDSAMYFCASSDPGPEQETQYFGPGTRLLVL.

This clonotype turned up a few times. The chain has TRBV4-2 and TRBJ2-7, with TRBD2 matching 8 bases. V dropped 1 base and J dropped 4; count of bases not matched to a gene: 6. The germline V gene has CDR1 LGHNA and CDR2 YNFKEQ. CDR3 length: 15 amino acids. The CDR3 nucleotides read TGTGCCAGCAGCCAAGTCAGCGGGAGTTTTTACGAGCAGTACTTC. Its protein is CASSQVSGSFYEQYF.

Concerning this clonotype: Just one base apart from a much larger clone, this may be a read error. Likely a read error: the CDR3 ends without its conserved phenylalanine or tryptophan. The chain recombines TRBV29-1 with TRBJ2-7; tentative D call: TRBD2 (6 bases). V lost 2 bases and J 4 bases, leaving 18 bases between the germline ends. The CDR3 is 15 amino acids. Germline V lookup: CDR1 SQVTM, CDR2 ANQGSEA. CDR3 DNA sequence: TGCAGCGTTGAAAAAAGGATCCCGGGGGTTTACGAGCAGTACTAC. Its translation: CSVEKRIPGVYEQYY.

A note on this clonotype: Germline and junction disagree at one end, which may indicate a read error. V usage is TRBV5-8 and J usage is TRBJ2-3; 12 nucleotides align to TRBD1. Germline CDR1 reads SGHTS; CDR2 reads YDEGEE. CDR3 length: 15 amino acids. CDR3 residues: CASRGQGANTDMQYF. The CDR3 DNA reads TGTGCCAGCAGGGGACAGGGGGCTAACACAGATATGCAGTATTTT.

This clonotype was counted many times. The gene calls are TRBV27 and TRBJ1-1, with TRBD1 identical over 11 bases. The junction had 7 bases not matched to a gene; V was cut back by 4 bases and J by 6 bases. CDR3 length: 15 amino acids. Germline CDR1 reads MNHEY; CDR2 reads SMNVEV (reference sequence). CDR3 in amino acids: CASSSLGQGAPEAFF. The CDR3 DNA reads as TGTGCCAGCAGTTCCCTCGGACAGGGGGCCCCTGAAGCTTTCTTT.

The sample holds a few counts of this clonotype. J is TRBJ2-7 and V is TRBV27; D unresolved. Trimming removed 3 bases from V and 0 bases from J, with 9 bases in between. CDR1 is MNHEY, CDR2 SMNVEV, per germline (reference sequence). The CDR3 consists of 14 residues. CDR3 sequence (DNA): TGTGCCAGCAGTTTGATGGCGGCCTCCTACGAGCAGTACTTC. Protein: CASSLMAASYEQYF.

Concerning this clonotype itself: This sequence may be a read error, since a much larger clone differs from it by one base. V and J are TRBV20-1 and TRBJ2-7, with D perhaps being TRBD1 or TRBD2 (5 bases each). The CDR3 loop spans 14 amino acids. Germline-derived CDR1 and CDR2 are DFQATT and SNEGSKA (reference sequence). The CDR3 loop is CGANPGTVSYEQYF. DNA for the CDR3: TGCGGTGCGAACCCCGGGACGGTTTCCTACGAGCAGTACTTC.

The chain recombines TRBV4-3 with TRBJ2-7, with 11 bases matching TRBD2. Trimming cost V 4 bases and J 1 base; bases outside gene matches: 9. The length of the CDR3 is 17 residues. CDR1 is LGHNA and CDR2 is YSLEER in the germline V gene. In DNA, the CDR3 is TGCGCCAGCAGCCCTACAAGGCTAGCGGGGGGTTCCTACGAGCAGTACTTC. Translated, it gives CASSPTRLAGGSYEQYF.

The V gene is TRBV2, the J gene TRBJ2-5; no firm D call. Trimming shortened V by 4 bases and J by 5 bases, and 20 bases separated the two germline ends. This CDR3 has 16 amino acids. CDR1 SNHLY and CDR2 FYNNEI come from the germline V gene. This chain's CDR3 is CASSAKRITIGETQYF. For the CDR3, the DNA is TGTGCCAGCAGTGCGAAAAGAATTACCATAGGGGAGACCCAGTACTTC.

This clonotype was counted many times. This chain links TRBV20-1 with TRBJ2-2; possible D gene TRBD1, 6 bases. Germline V gene sequence: CDR1 DFQATT, CDR2 SNEGSKA (reference sequence). Between the trimmed V and J ends, which lost 0 bases and 0 bases, there was a span of 17 bases. The CDR3 totals 18 residues. Here the CDR3 reads CSARDVQGKAPNTGELFF. DNA of the CDR3: TGCAGTGCTAGAGATGTCCAGGGGAAAGCTCCGAACACCGGGGAGCTGTTTTTT.

In its sample, this clonotype was seen a few times. V and J are TRBV13 and TRBJ2-7, with TRBD1 as a possible D gene (5 bases). This CDR3 is 15 amino acids long. The ends were cut back, 0 bases at V and 3 bases at J, with 12 bases in the middle. Germline-derived CDR1 and CDR2 are PRHDT and FYEKMQ (reference sequence). This CDR3 reads CASSLGGHVSYEQYF. The CDR3 region has the DNA TGTGCCAGCAGCTTAGGGGGGCACGTCAGCTACGAGCAGTACTTC.

In its sample, this clonotype was seen a few times. V and J are TRBV4-3 and TRBJ2-3, with 15 positions matching TRBD2. The germline V gene encodes CDR1 LGHNA and CDR2 YSLEER. The CDR3 has 17 residues. J gave up 7 bases and V 4 bases, and 9 bases lay outside the gene matches. This CDR3 reads CASSRTPGLAGGNTQYF. CDR3 bases: TGCGCCAGCAGCCGGACGCCGGGACTAGCGGGAGGTAATACGCAGTATTTT.

For the CDR3, the DNA is TGCGCCAGCAGCTTGAATGTCAATGAGCAGTTCTTC. Translating gives CASSLNVNEQFF. V is TRBV4-3 and J is TRBJ2-1; D uncertain. This CDR3 contains 12 residues. Trimming pared 5 bases from V and 6 bases from J, leaving 8 bases between. The germline V gene encodes CDR1 LGHNA and CDR2 YSLEER.

This rearrangement joins TRBV6-5 to TRBJ2-3; the D gene is possibly TRBD1 (6 bases). The germline V and J ends were trimmed by 4 bases and 0 bases, with 14 bases remaining between them. Germline V gene sequence: CDR1 MNHEY, CDR2 SVGAGI. This CDR3 contains 16 residues. For the CDR3, the DNA is TGTGCCAGCAGTTTTGACAGGACTTCTAGCACAGATACGCAGTATTTT. This translates into CASSFDRTSSTDTQYF.

This clonotype was recorded at least ten times. This chain links TRBV27 with TRBJ2-7, with a tentative D call TRBD2 (5 bases). CDR3 length: 11 amino acids. Germline V lookup: CDR1 MNHEY, CDR2 SMNVEV (reference sequence). The V end lost 5 bases, the J end lost 6 bases, and 8 bases lay between the germline ends. The CDR3 spells CASSPGVEQYF. DNA of the CDR3: TGTGCCAGCAGTCCCGGGGTCGAGCAGTACTTC.

In its sample, this clonotype was seen a few times. The rearrangement links TRBV14 to TRBJ1-1; D call uncertain. The CDR3 totals 13 residues. The V and J ends lost 0 bases and 3 bases respectively, with 5 bases between them. Germline CDR1 reads SGHDN; CDR2 reads FVKESK. The CDR3 coding sequence is TGTGCCAGCAGCCAAGATTCCGACACTGAAGCTTTCTTT. Its translation: CASSQDSDTEAFF. The whole variable domain, filled in from reference TRBV14 and TRBJ1-1, reads EAGVTQFPSHSVIEKGQTVTLRCDPISGHDNLYWYRRVMGKEIKFLLHFVKESKQDESGMPNNRFLAERTGGTYSTLKVQPAELEDSGVYFCASSQDSDTEAFFGQGTRLTVV.

The CDR3 DNA reads as TGCGCCAGCAGTGAGGGGGGGGGAACCACAGATACGCAGTATTTT. Its protein is CASSEGGGTTDTQYF. This rearrangement joins TRBV10-1 to TRBJ2-3; 7 nucleotides match TRBD2. The V gene end was trimmed by 2 bases and the J gene end by 2 bases; junction bases not matched to a gene: 4. The germline CDR1 and CDR2 sequences are WNHNN and SYGVQD (reference sequence). The CDR3 spans 15 residues.

In this sample, this clonotype turned up many times. The genes are TRBV2 and TRBJ2-1; 8 nucleotides match TRBD1. CDR3 length: 14 amino acids. Germline loops: CDR1 SNHLY, CDR2 FYNNEI. Here the CDR3 reads CGRGLGRGLNEQFF. The CDR3 DNA is TGTGGCCGAGGGTTGGGCAGGGGGCTCAATGAGCAGTTCTTC.